This T cell receptor beta chain was captured in a study of T cell responses to AZD1222 COVID-19 vaccine. Findings and caveats of the study: In a largely white British group with more females than males, clonal diversity was possibly underestimated. Repertoires were obtained solely post-peak T cell response. Two AZD1222 administrations were followed by greater Spike-specific TCR breadth and depth. The study reported that nearly half of spike-specific TCRs target unmutated variant regions.

As for this clone: What it recognizes is unknown.

TCRdb's copy holds only in-frame clones and misses some; the assay was immunoSEQ multiplex PCR. This table holds about 170,000 clones, 80% to 90% found once. The CDR3 runs to 12 residues. The germline gives CDR1 LNHDA, CDR2 SQIVND (reference sequence). V was shortened by 7 bases and J by 2 bases, with 6 bases between the two germline ends. The receptor comes from an adult who received the MenACWY meningococcal vaccine as a control. Sequencing was performed on peripheral blood, taken 28 days after the second dose of the MenACWY control vaccine. The chain recombines TRBV19 with TRBJ1-5; D is ambiguous. As DNA, the CDR3 is TGTGCCAGTACAATAGGCAATCAGCCCCAGCATTTT. Amino acids: CASTIGNQPQHF.